This TCR beta chain came from a study of cytomegalovirus exposure and HLA in healthy donors. Across the study: Earlier work reported roughly 120 million unique TCR beta sequences from about 179 million T cells.

Study results and caveats: In a later analysis, specific HLA alleles were associated with 15,000 to 20,000 TCR beta sequences at a 0.05 false discovery rate.

With 60 Vbeta and 13 Jbeta primers, the PCR was carried out. Sequenced by immunoSEQ multiplex PCR; TCRdb stores in-frame clones only, minus some. The top ten clones hold around 3.9% of a sample with some 100,000 clones, approximately 89% of them seen once. Regarding this clone: Its antigen is unknown.

Input material: PBMCs. The receptor's source is a man aged 25-45 years in good health and CMV-seronegative.

CDR3 loop: CSVGSRDTPSYNEQFF. The CDR3 DNA follows: TGCAGCGTTGGTTCCAGGGACACTCCATCCTACAATGAGCAGTTCTTC. The rearrangement links TRBV29-1 to TRBJ2-1; possible D gene TRBD1, 6 bases. CDR3 length: 16 residues. Germline V gene data show CDR1 as SQVTM and CDR2 as ANQGSEA. With 4 bases removed from V and 1 base from J, the gap between germline ends came to 17 bases.